The 20 T cell receptor beta chains below all came from one sample that was sequenced in a study of neurological immune-mediated disorders. From the 5' RACE reads, TCRdb called clonotypes with MiXCR, one entry per CDR3 protein. The sample shows 50,000 or so distinct CDR3 sequences, roughly 3.5% of them seen only once. Sequenced material: PBMCs. Receptors were obtained from a woman in her sixties or seventies with multiple sclerosis.

This clonotype was seen many times. This chain links TRBV5-1 with TRBJ2-1; 9 positions match TRBD2. CDR1 and CDR2 from the germline V gene are SGHRS and YFSETQ. The CDR3 extends over 16 amino acids. The V and J ends lost 0 bases and 5 bases, in that order; junction bases with no gene match: 6. In nucleotides, the CDR3 is TGCGCCAGCAGCTTGGGGTTGGCTAGCGGGGACAATGAGCAGTTCTTC. It codes for CASSLGLASGDNEQFF.

This clonotype has a count of ten or more. The chain is built from TRBV10-3 and TRBJ2-7; TRBD2 aligns across 9 bases. CDR1 ENHRY and CDR2 SYGVKD come from the germline V gene. The CDR3 consists of 13 residues. Trimming cost V 9 bases and J 2 bases; bases outside gene matches: 5. The CDR3 sequence: CAMGSSGTYEQYF. The CDR3, as DNA: TGTGCCATGGGGTCTAGCGGGACCTACGAGCAGTACTTC.

In its sample, this clonotype was seen many times. J is TRBJ1-5 and V is TRBV12-3 or TRBV12-4; TRBD1 agrees at 8 bases. The CDR3 runs to 15 residues. The junction had 8 bases not matched to a gene; V was cut back by 6 bases and J by 4 bases. CDR3 region: CASRTGTGNNQPQHF. DNA for the CDR3: TGTGCCAGCAGAACTGGGACAGGCAATAATCAGCCCCAGCATTTT.

This clonotype was observed many times. The chain recombines TRBV7-8 with TRBJ2-1, with D unresolved. The V gene lost 1 base and the J gene lost 3 bases, with 10 bases spanning the gap. The length of the CDR3 is 15 residues. Germline V lookup: CDR1 SGHVS, CDR2 FQNEAQ. CDR3 sequence: CASSLERPYYNEQFF. The CDR3 DNA follows: TGTGCCAGCAGCTTAGAGAGACCGTACTACAATGAGCAGTTCTTC. The complete variable domain, with remaining parts taken from reference TRBV7-8 and TRBJ2-1, reads GAGVSQSPRYKVAKRGQDVALRCDPISGHVSLFWYQQALGQGPEFLTYFQNEAQLDKSGLPSDRFFAERPEGSVSTLKIQRTQQEDSAVYLCASSLERPYYNEQFFGPGTRLTVL.

This clonotype was picked up many times. The chain couples TRBV5-1 to TRBJ1-1, with TRBD1 as a possible D gene (5 bases). Germline-derived CDR1 and CDR2 are SGHRS and YFSETQ. This CDR3 has 16 amino acids. V lost 3 bases and J 3 bases, leaving 18 bases between the germline ends. In DNA, the CDR3 is TGCGCCAGCAGCTATGGGGGGTTGGCGGGGTACACTGAAGCTTTCTTT. This encodes CASSYGGLAGYTEAFF.

This clonotype was seen many times. CDR3 amino acids: CASSQDGFRGTDTQYF. In DNA form, the CDR3 reads TGCGCCAGCAGCCAAGATGGTTTCAGGGGGACAGATACGCAGTATTTT. The chain has TRBV4-1 and TRBJ2-3, with 7 nucleotides matching TRBD1. CDR1 is MGHRA and CDR2 is YSYEKL in the germline V gene. The trim removed 0 bases at V and 3 bases at J, leaving 6 bases unmatched. This CDR3 has 16 residues.

At least ten counts were recorded for this clonotype. The chain has TRBV29-1 and TRBJ2-1; the match to TRBD1 covers 8 bases. CDR3 size: 14 residues. In germline, CDR1 is SQVTM, CDR2 ANQGSEA. V dropped 3 bases and J dropped 7; count of bases not matched to a gene: 8. The CDR3 DNA reads TGCAGCGTTGAGTGGCAGGGGGCCCCGAATGAGCAGTTCTTC. As protein: CSVEWQGAPNEQFF.

The sample holds many counts of this clonotype. The chain employs TRBV5-1 and TRBJ2-3, with D perhaps matching TRBD2 (5 bases). The CDR3 has 14 residues. The V gene's germline CDR1 is SGHRS and CDR2 YFSETQ. The ends were cut back, 0 bases at V and 6 bases at J, with 11 bases in the middle. CDR3 sequence reads: CASSLALATDTQYF. The DNA for the CDR3 is TGCGCCAGCAGCTTGGCGCTAGCAACTGATACGCAGTATTTT.

This clonotype was counted at least ten times. This chain connects TRBV7-2 to TRBJ2-3, with D unclear. The CDR3 contains 13 residues. CDR1 and CDR2 (germline): SGHTA, FQGNSA. Trimming took off 6 bases at V and 3 bases at J, with 10 bases between the two ends. DNA for the CDR3: TGTGCCAGCAGGACCGGGCTAACAGATACGCAGTATTTT. This gives the protein CASRTGLTDTQYF.

This clonotype was seen repeatedly, ten times or more. The J gene is TRBJ2-1, the V gene TRBV19; D is perhaps TRBD2 (5 bases). Trimming stripped 4 bases from V and 6 bases from J, with 13 bases between. The germline CDR1 and CDR2 sequences are LNHDA and SQIVND (reference sequence). The CDR3 is 14 residues long. CDR3 residues: CASSKSGPPNEQFF. Written as DNA, the CDR3 is TGTGCCAGTAGTAAAAGCGGACCCCCCAATGAGCAGTTCTTC.

This clonotype was counted many times. V is TRBV29-1 and J is TRBJ1-2; D remains ambiguous. The CDR3 sequence is 11 residues long. Germline loops: CDR1 SQVTM, CDR2 ANQGSEA. V lost 4 bases and J lost 6, with 9 bases in between. CDR3 region: CSVGRTDGYTF. CDR3 DNA sequence: TGCAGCGTTGGACGGACGGATGGCTACACCTTC.

About this clonotype itself: One junction end does not reproduce the germline sequence, and a read error may be involved. The V call is TRBV28, the J call TRBJ1-5; a weak D match, TRBD1 (6 bases). Germline assignment: CDR1 MDHEN and CDR2 SYDVKM. The CDR3 has 13 amino acids. CDR3 residues: CASRDSSNKTQNF. The CDR3 nucleotides are TGTGCCAGCAGGGACAGTAGCAATAAGACCCAGAATTTT.

This clonotype was found many times. The gene calls are TRBV28 and TRBJ1-6; TRBD1 aligns across 10 bases. Germline V gene data show CDR1 as MDHEN and CDR2 as SYDVKM. Trimming removed 4 bases from V and 2 bases from J; junction bases left unmatched: 14. The CDR3 covers 20 residues. This CDR3 is CASSSMDRGSSSPYNSPLHF. The DNA for the CDR3 is TGTGCCAGCAGTTCTATGGACAGGGGGAGTTCGAGCCCCTATAATTCACCCCTCCACTTT. Complete variable domain (other parts from reference TRBV28 and TRBJ1-6): DVKVTQSSRYLVKRTGEKVFLECVQDMDHENMFWYRQDPGLGLRLIYFSYDVKMKEKGDIPEGYSVSREKKERFSLILESASTNQTSMYLCASSSMDRGSSSPYNSPLHFGNGTRLTVT.

This clonotype was detected ten times or more. The gene calls are TRBV28 and TRBJ2-7; 8 bases are a match to TRBD1. V lost 7 bases and J lost 3; bases outside the gene matches: 11. The CDR3 extends over 15 amino acids. The germline gives CDR1 MDHEN, CDR2 SYDVKM. The DNA for the CDR3 is TGTGCCAGCAACAAAGGGACAGGTGGCCGCTACGAGCAGTACTTC. This gives the protein CASNKGTGGRYEQYF.

This clonotype was picked up many times. In nucleotides, the CDR3 is TGTGCCAGCAGCCCCCCCGGAGGGGGCCCTGAAGCTTTCTTT. Its translation is CASSPPGGGPEAFF. The rearrangement links TRBV5-6 to TRBJ1-1; 7 nucleotides agree with TRBD1. Germline CDR1 reads SGHDT; CDR2 reads YYEEEE. Trimming removed 4 bases from V and 6 bases from J; junction bases left unmatched: 9. CDR3 length equals 14 residues.

This chain uses TRBV12-3 or TRBV12-4 with TRBJ1-5, with 12 positions matching TRBD1. Germline trimming cut 3 bases from V and 0 bases from J; bases unmatched to any gene: 12. There are 20 residues in the CDR3. The CDR3 spells CASSFRGTGGGGYSNQPQHF. The CDR3 region has the DNA TGTGCCAGCAGTTTTCGAGGGACAGGGGGCGGGGGGTATAGCAATCAGCCCCAGCATTTT.

This clonotype was observed at least ten times. The chain uses TRBV20-1 and TRBJ2-1; 13 positions match TRBD2. CDR1 and CDR2 from the germline V gene are DFQATT and SNEGSKA (reference sequence). The CDR3 consists of 13 residues. In nucleotides, the CDR3 is TGCAGCCCGGGACTAGCGGGGCGCGGTGAGCAGTTCTTC. Translating it yields CSPGLAGRGEQFF.

This clonotype was seen repeatedly, ten times or more. The rearrangement joins TRBV20-1 to TRBJ2-6; TRBD2 agrees at 8 bases. The germline CDR1 and CDR2 sequences are DFQATT and SNEGSKA (reference sequence). There are 15 residues in the CDR3. Trimming took 7 bases from V and 0 from J; bases not matched to a gene: 5. The CDR3 nucleotides are TGCAGTGTGACGGGGGGGGTCTCTGGGGCCAACGTCCTGACTTTC. It encodes CSVTGGVSGANVLTF.

This clonotype was picked up many times. The chain has TRBV29-1 and TRBJ1-1; the D is unclear. The CDR3 sequence is 11 residues long. Germline-derived CDR1 and CDR2 are SQVTM and ANQGSEA. The V and J ends lost 7 bases and 7 bases respectively, with 13 bases between them. The CDR3 bases are TGCAGCGCCCTGACCCAAATTGAAGCTTTCTTT. It encodes CSALTQIEAFF.

The rearrangement links TRBV4-2 to TRBJ2-5; possibly TRBD1 for D (5 bases). The CDR3 totals 15 residues. CDR1 LGHNA and CDR2 YNFKEQ come from the germline V gene. V gave up 4 bases and J gave up 5 bases, with 17 bases separating them. The DNA for the CDR3 is TGTGCCAGCAGCCGTTCTATAGGGGTGTCGGAGACCCAGTACTTC. Amino acids: CASSRSIGVSETQYF.